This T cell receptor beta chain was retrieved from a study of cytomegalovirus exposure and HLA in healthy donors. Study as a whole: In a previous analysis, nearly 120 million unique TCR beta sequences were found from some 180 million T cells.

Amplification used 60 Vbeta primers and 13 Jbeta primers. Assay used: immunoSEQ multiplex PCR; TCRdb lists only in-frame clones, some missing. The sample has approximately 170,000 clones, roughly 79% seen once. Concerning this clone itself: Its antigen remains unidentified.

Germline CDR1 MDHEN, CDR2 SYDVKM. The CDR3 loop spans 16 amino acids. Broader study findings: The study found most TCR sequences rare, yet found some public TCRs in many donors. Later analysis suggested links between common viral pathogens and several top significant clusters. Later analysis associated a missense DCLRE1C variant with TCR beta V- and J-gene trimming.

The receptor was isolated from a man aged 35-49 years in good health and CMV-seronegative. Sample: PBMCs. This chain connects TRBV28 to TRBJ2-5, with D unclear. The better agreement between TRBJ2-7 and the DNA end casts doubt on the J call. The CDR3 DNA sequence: TGTGCCAGCAGTTTATTTCCGGAACAGTCGTCCTACGAGCAGTACTTC. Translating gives CASSLFPEQSSYEQYF.